This T cell receptor (beta chain) was sequenced for a study of blood T cell repertoires in COVID-19 (TCRdb year 2020). For context, the study as a whole: Samples from collaborators originated in the United States, Italy and Spain and spanned both the acute and convalescent phases of COVID-19. The sample metadata nearly always contained a de-identified subject ID, COVID-19 status, age in years and sex. Where HLA class I and class II types were available, the types were taken from metadata supplied by the sample provider, not from assay-based typing. The material from the prospective study consisted of cDNA or gDNA derived from T cells, B-cell-depleted T cells, or PBMCs. The repertoires were released in a freely available public database meant as a resource for research on the immune response to SARS-CoV-2. Samples were obtained from the ongoing ImmuneRACE study (first 160 participants) and from some 1,200 subjects provided by 6 global collaborators. Deeply sampled blood TCRbeta repertoires from subjects exposed to, actively infected with, or recovered from COVID-19 were included in the dataset.

One collaborating source in Seattle enrolled patients during active infection and followed them longitudinally through the course of disease. Whole blood was collected in K2EDTA tubes by collaborating institutions according to the institutions' own protocols. For TCRbeta analysis, collaborators shipped samples in one of three forms: frozen whole blood, isolated PBMCs, or DNA extracted from either of those sample types. A remark on this clone: This receptor's antigen is unknown. No base quality information exists; no much larger clone differs at one position.

The immunoSEQ Assay, a bias-controlled multiplex PCR, was used to amplify TCRbeta CDR3 regions from genomic DNA. Per the source publication's procedure: Nucleated cell counts per sample were estimated from amplification of reference gene primers within the assay. To quantify the absolute abundance of each unique TCRbeta CDR3 rearrangement, sequence reads were collapsed and filtered. For each sample, productive Simpson clonality was calculated by taking the square root of Simpson's diversity index across productive rearrangements. TCRdb stores this immuneACCESS table with in-frame sequences only. Part of the clones is absent; in the studies checked, under half of the shortfall reflects unresolved V genes, and no reason is known for the rest. V, J and clone size derive from that table, while D and trimming were established from the DNA sequence. Recorded for this sample are roughly 300,000 clones; 80% to 95% of them occurred a single time. In total, the top ten clones hold 2% to 2.5% of the sample.

Overall study results and their limits: The amount of clinical and demographic metadata varied by source and participant and was provided uncurated.

From the germline V gene (reference sequence), CDR1 is LGHDT and CDR2 is YNNKEL. From cysteine to phenylalanine, the CDR3 is 16 amino acids long. Only the CDR3 DNA is retained, 48 bases long and in frame from the first base. V is cut back by 4 bases and J by 6 bases, with 6 bases in the junction unmatched. Sequencing input: peripheral blood. Recombination connected TRBV3-1 (or the pseudogene TRBV3-2) to TRBJ2-2, with 12 bases aligning to TRBD2. The sequence was obtained from a woman aged 30 to 39 with COVID-19, enrolled during active disease. The sequenced DNA is TGTGCCAGCAGCCTCCTAGCGGGAGGGCCGGCCGGGGAGCTGTTTTTT. Protein translation: CASSLLAGGPAGELFF.